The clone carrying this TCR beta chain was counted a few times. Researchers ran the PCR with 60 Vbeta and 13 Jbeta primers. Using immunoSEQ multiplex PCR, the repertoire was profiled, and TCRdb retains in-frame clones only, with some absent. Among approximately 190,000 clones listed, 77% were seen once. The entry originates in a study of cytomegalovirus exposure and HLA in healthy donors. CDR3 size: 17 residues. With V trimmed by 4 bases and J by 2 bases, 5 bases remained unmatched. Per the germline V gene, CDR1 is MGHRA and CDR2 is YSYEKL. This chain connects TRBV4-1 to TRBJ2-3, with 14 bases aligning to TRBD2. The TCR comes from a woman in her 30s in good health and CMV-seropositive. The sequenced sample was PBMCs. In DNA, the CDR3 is TGCGCCAGCAGCCTTGGACTAGCGGGGGGTTTCACAGATACGCAGTATTTT. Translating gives CASSLGLAGGFTDTQYF.